Listed below are T cell receptor beta chains from one sample, sequenced in a study of cytomegalovirus exposure and HLA in healthy donors. The assay was immunoSEQ multiplex PCR, and TCRdb's table has in-frame clones only and misses some. The table lists more than 200,000 clones, around 79% of them singletons. The sample was PBMCs. The receptor set was obtained from a man aged 18-30 years in good health and CMV-seronegative. Each CDR3 is given with its conserved first and last residue. Each record gives: V gene, clone size, J gene, D gene, CDR3 protein, CDR3 DNA. D genes are given only for firm matches. Expanded clones are given a class, and other clones once, few, many or no size at all.

>TRBV7-9|.|TRBJ1-4|TRBD1
CASSLDAGGHEKLFF
TGTGCCAGCAGCTTAGATGCAGGGGGCCATGAAAAACTGTTTTTT
>TRBV29-1|.|TRBJ1-3|.
CSVEGPVEGAGNTIYF
TGCAGCGTTGAAGGGCCTGTCGAGGGCGCGGGAAACACCATATATTTT
>TRBV4-1|.|TRBJ1-5|TRBD1
CASSQELTGIQPQHF
TGCGCCAGCAGCCAAGAACTGACAGGGATCCAGCCCCAGCATTTT
>TRBV5-3|.|TRBJ2-7|.
CARSCGERRYEQYF
TGTGCCAGAAGTTGCGGAGAGCGGAGGTACGAGCAGTACTTC
>TRBV11-3|.|TRBJ2-7|TRBD2
CASSSPAGEGEQYF
TGTGCCAGCAGCTCGCCGGCGGGAGAGGGCGAGCAGTACTTC
>TRBV7-9|.|TRBJ2-7|TRBD1
CASSSKPGTESYEQYF
TGTGCCAGCAGCTCGAAACCCGGGACAGAGTCCTACGAGCAGTACTTC
>TRBV19|.|TRBJ1-1|.
CASRPNRGGRTEAFF
TGTGCCAGTAGACCGAACCGAGGGGGTAGAACTGAAGCTTTCTTT
>TRBV9|.|TRBJ2-1|TRBD2
CASSGGRADYNEQFF
TGTGCCAGCAGCGGGGGGAGGGCCGACTACAATGAGCAGTTCTTC
>TRBV7-9|.|TRBJ2-7|.
CASSEGGTSRPYEQYF
TGTGCCAGCAGCGAGGGCGGGACGTCGAGGCCCTACGAGCAGTACTTC
>TRBV25-1|once|TRBJ2-3|TRBD2
CASSETSGATQYF
TGTGCCAGCAGTGAGACTAGCGGGGCAACGCAGTATTTT
>TRBV19|.|TRBJ1-1|.
CASSINKNTEAFF
TGTGCCAGTAGTATAAACAAGAACACTGAAGCTTTCTTT
>TRBV6-1|.|TRBJ1-2|TRBD1
CASSETGQGYGYTF
TGTGCCAGCAGTGAAACGGGACAGGGGTATGGCTACACCTTC
>TRBV7-3|.|TRBJ2-2|.
CASSRAGADTGELFF
TGTGCCAGCAGCCGCGCGGGGGCCGACACCGGGGAGCTGTTTTTT
>TRBV5-6|.|TRBJ1-6|.
CASSLAPSSYNSPLHF
TGTGCCAGCAGCTTGGCCCCCAGCTCCTATAATTCACCCCTCCACTTT
>TRBV15|.|TRBJ1-2|.
CATSRGTKDGYTF
TGTGCCACCAGCAGAGGGACTAAGGATGGCTACACCTTC
>TRBV4-3|.|TRBJ2-1|TRBD2
CASSHPGSGGASGNEQFF
TGCGCCAGCAGCCATCCCGGGAGCGGGGGGGCAAGTGGGAATGAGCAGTTCTTC
>TRBV7-3|.|TRBJ2-2|.
CASSSVGPTGELFF
TGTGCCAGCAGCTCTGTGGGGCCCACCGGGGAGCTGTTTTTT
>TRBV7-2|.|TRBJ1-3|TRBD1
CASSLAGGAGGSGNTIYF
TGTGCCAGCAGCTTAGCAGGTGGTGCAGGGGGCTCTGGAAACACCATATATTTT
>TRBV15|.|TRBJ2-3|TRBD2
CATSRIGVWREVNTDTQYF
TGTGCCACCAGCAGGATTGGGGTTTGGCGGGAGGTGAACACAGATACGCAGTATTTT
>TRBV23-1|.|TRBJ2-1|.
CASTSRGNNEQFF
TGCGCCAGCACGTCTCGGGGTAACAATGAGCAGTTCTTC
>TRBV19|few|TRBJ2-1|TRBD2
CASSPTPGGIYNEQFF
TGTGCCAGTAGTCCGACGCCGGGGGGGATCTACAATGAGCAGTTCTTC
>TRBV29-1|.|TRBJ2-7|TRBD1
CSVIRTGNEQYF
TGCAGCGTTATAAGGACAGGGAACGAGCAGTACTTC
>TRBV7-8|.|TRBJ2-5|.
CASSSLQGKEQYF
TGTGCCAGCAGCTCATTGCAGGGGAAGGAGCAGTACTTC
>TRBV30|.|TRBJ1-1|TRBD1
CAWSRGLQNTEAFF
TGTGCCTGGAGTAGGGGGCTACAGAACACTGAAGCTTTCTTT
>TRBV6-1|.|TRBJ2-7|TRBD1
CASKAGTGSEQYF
TGTGCCAGCAAAGCGGGGACAGGGTCCGAGCAGTACTTC
>TRBV7-8|.|TRBJ2-1|TRBD1
CASSLNRGDEQFF
TGTGCCAGCAGCTTAAACAGGGGGGATGAGCAGTTCTTC
>TRBV7-6|.|TRBJ2-3|TRBD1
CASSLGPGTGVPTDTQYF
TGTGCCAGCAGCTTAGGTCCCGGGACAGGGGTCCCAACAGATACGCAGTATTTT
>TRBV7-9|.|TRBJ2-1|TRBD2
CSSSGGGPEQFF
TGTTCCAGCAGCGGCGGGGGTCCTGAGCAGTTCTTC
>TRBV20-1|.|TRBJ2-1|.
CSAASEDEQFF
TGCAGTGCTGCCAGCGAGGATGAGCAGTTCTTC
>TRBV4-3|.|TRBJ2-3|TRBD1
CASSPRGDRLTDTQYF
TGCGCCAGCAGCCCAAGAGGGGACAGATTAACAGATACGCAGTATTTT
>TRBV4-1|.|TRBJ2-1|TRBD2
CASSQADLGLVGNEQFF
TGCGCCAGCAGCCAAGCTGACCTCGGACTAGTAGGGAATGAGCAGTTCTTC
>TRBV18|.|TRBJ2-1|TRBD2
CASSPPNGLESNEQFF
TGTGCCAGCTCACCACCGAACGGACTAGAGTCCAATGAGCAGTTCTTC
>TRBV18|.|TRBJ1-1|TRBD1
CASSPGQVRDTEAFF
TGTGCCAGCTCGCCAGGACAGGTCCGAGACACTGAAGCTTTCTTT
>TRBV5-4|.|TRBJ2-2|.
CASSLGGSNTGELFF
TGTGCCAGCAGCTTAGGGGGATCGAACACCGGGGAGCTGTTTTTT
>TRBV5-1|.|TRBJ2-1|TRBD2
CASRTGLAGVLSYNEQFF
TGCGCCAGCAGAACCGGACTAGCGGGAGTCCTCTCCTACAATGAGCAGTTCTTC
>TRBV28|.|TRBJ2-7|.
CASSWGELPEQYF
TGTGCCAGCAGCTGGGGAGAGTTACCCGAGCAGTACTTC
>TRBV6-6|.|TRBJ1-5|TRBD1
CASSYSTGLGNQPQHF
TGTGCCAGCAGTTACTCGACAGGGTTGGGCAATCAGCCCCAGCATTTT
>TRBV14|.|TRBJ2-5|TRBD1
CASSQRTGTGETQYF
TGTGCCAGCAGCCAACGAACAGGGACAGGAGAGACCCAGTACTTC
>TRBV11-3|.|TRBJ2-1|TRBD2
CASSRWTSGPYNEQFF
TGTGCCAGCAGCCGGTGGACTAGCGGACCTTACAATGAGCAGTTCTTC